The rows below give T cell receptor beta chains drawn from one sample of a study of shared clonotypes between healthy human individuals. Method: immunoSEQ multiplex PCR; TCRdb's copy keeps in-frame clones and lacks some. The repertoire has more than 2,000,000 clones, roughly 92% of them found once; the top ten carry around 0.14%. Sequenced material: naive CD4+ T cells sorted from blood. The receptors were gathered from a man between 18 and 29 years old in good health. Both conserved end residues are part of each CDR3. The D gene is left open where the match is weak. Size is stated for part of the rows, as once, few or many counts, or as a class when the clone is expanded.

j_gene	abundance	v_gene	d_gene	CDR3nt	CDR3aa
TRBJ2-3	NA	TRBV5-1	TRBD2	TGCGCCAGCAGCTTAGCGGGAACTAGCACAGATACGCAGTATTTT	CASSLAGTSTDTQYF
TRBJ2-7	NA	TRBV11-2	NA	TGTGCCAGCAGCCGGAATCCCGAATACGAGCAGTACTTC	CASSRNPEYEQYF
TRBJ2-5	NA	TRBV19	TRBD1	TGTGCCAGTAGTGCCGGGACAGGGGCTAAAGCGGGAGACGAGACCCAGTACTTC	CASSAGTGAKAGDETQYF
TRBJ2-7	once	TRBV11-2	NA	TGTGCCAGCAGCCCGAGGGTCCCTACCTACGAGCAGTACTTC	CASSPRVPTYEQYF
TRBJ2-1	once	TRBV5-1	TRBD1	TGCGCCAGCAGTCCGACAGGGATTTCCTACAATGAGCAGTTCTTC	CASSPTGISYNEQFF
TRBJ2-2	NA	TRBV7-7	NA	TGTGCTAGCAGCTTAGAGGACCGCACCGGGGAGCTGTTTTTT	CASSLEDRTGELFF
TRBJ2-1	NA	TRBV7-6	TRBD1	TGTGCCAGCAGCCACCGGGACAGAGCTTACAATGAGCAGTTCTTC	CASSHRDRAYNEQFF
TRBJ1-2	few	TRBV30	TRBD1	TGTGCCTGGAGTGGACTCACAGGGGACGGCTACACCTTC	CAWSGLTGDGYTF
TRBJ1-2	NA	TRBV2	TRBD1	TGTGCCAGCAGTGCTACGGGACAGCAATATGGCTACACCTTC	CASSATGQQYGYTF
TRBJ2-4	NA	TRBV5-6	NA	TGTGCCAGCAGCTTGTGGGTCAAAAACATTCAGTACTTC	CASSLWVKNIQYF
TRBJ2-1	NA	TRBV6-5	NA	TGTGCCAGCAGTTACGAAGGGGCCTCCTACAATGAGCAGTTCTTC	CASSYEGASYNEQFF
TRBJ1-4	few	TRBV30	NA	TGTGCCTGGAGTTCAACTAATGAAAAACTGTTTTTT	CAWSSTNEKLFF
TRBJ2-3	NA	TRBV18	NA	TGTGCCAGCTCACCGGCTGGCTCCACAGATACGCAGTATTTT	CASSPAGSTDTQYF
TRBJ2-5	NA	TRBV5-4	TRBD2	TGTGCCAGCAGCTTGAGACTAGCGGGGGGCCAAGAGACCCAGTACTTC	CASSLRLAGGQETQYF
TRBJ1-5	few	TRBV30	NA	TGTGCCTGGAGTGTATTGGGAGGGACCAATCCTAATCAGCCCCAGCATTTT	CAWSVLGGTNPNQPQHF
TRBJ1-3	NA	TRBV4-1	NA	TGCGCCAGCAGCCAAGATCTGGCGAACACCATATATTTT	CASSQDLANTIYF
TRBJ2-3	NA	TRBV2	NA	TGTGCCAGCAGTGAAAGGGGGGCCGGTACAGATACGCAGTATTTT	CASSERGAGTDTQYF